The clone carrying this T cell receptor (beta chain) appeared once. The antigen is undetermined. The sample is drawn from a study of cytomegalovirus exposure and HLA in healthy donors. Those who donated were healthy bone marrow donors. V lost 5 bases, J lost 0 bases, and 5 bases lay in between. Germline lookup yields CDR1 WNHNN and CDR2 SYGVQD (reference sequence). This CDR3 has 13 amino acids. Overall study findings and caveats: Per a prior analysis, the majority of TCR beta V segments were productive roughly 87% or roughly 30% of the time. A later analysis linked a missense DCLRE1C variant to TCR beta V- and J-gene trimming.

PCR employed 60 Vbeta and 13 Jbeta primers. Sequencing was performed with immunoSEQ multiplex PCR; in TCRdb, only in-frame clones are kept and a portion is missing. The top ten clones hold 1.4% to 1.5% of a sample with approximately 160,000 clones, around 80% of them seen once. Material: PBMCs. The V and J genes are TRBV10-1 and TRBJ1-5; no firm D call. The TCR originated in a woman in her twenties or thirties in good health and CMV-seropositive. Here the CDR3 reads CASSQFSNQPQHF. The CDR3 coding sequence is TGCGCCAGCAGTCAATTTAGCAATCAGCCCCAGCATTTT.